Following are 25 T cell receptor beta chains from one sample sequenced in a study of long-term antiretroviral therapy in people with HIV. The authors ran the immunoSEQ assay, v3.0, at survey level. Libraries were prepared by immunoSEQ multiplex PCR; TCRdb keeps only in-frame clonotypes and omits some of them. The sample has some 9,700 clones, approximately 78% seen once; the top ten hold about a sixth. The sequencing used unsorted PBMCs, collected 0.7 years after starting antiretroviral therapy. These receptors all stem from a man aged 40-55 years with HIV.

The CDR3 sequence: CASSQASRAGEQYF. The CDR3, as DNA: TGTGCCAGCAGTCAAGCGTCACGTGCGGGGGAGCAGTACTTC. V and J are TRBV28 and TRBJ2-7; D possibly corresponds to TRBD2 (6 bases). There are 14 residues in the CDR3. Deletions cut 5 bases from V and 7 bases from J, with 18 bases between. Germline V gene sequence: CDR1 MDHEN, CDR2 SYDVKM.

The chain links TRBV7-2 to TRBJ1-2, with D unclear. The CDR3 covers 14 residues. V dropped 7 bases and J dropped 3 bases, with 15 bases sitting between them. The germline V gene encodes CDR1 SGHTA and CDR2 FQGNSA. The CDR3 loop reads CASTLREGDYGYTF. CDR3 nucleotide sequence: TGTGCCAGCACCCTAAGGGAGGGAGACTATGGCTACACCTTC.

The V and J genes are TRBV11-1 and TRBJ2-5; 7 bases are a match to TRBD2. Germline CDR1 is SGHAT and CDR2 is FQDESV (reference sequence). Losses at the gene ends were 5 bases for V and 1 base for J; bases not matched to a gene: 4. There are 14 residues in the CDR3. Here the CDR3 DNA reads TGTGCCAGCAGCCGCGGGGAGGGCCAAGAGACCCAGTACTTC. This sequence encodes CASSRGEGQETQYF.

This chain uses TRBV2 with TRBJ2-5; 10 bases are a match to TRBD1. Germline CDR1 and CDR2: SNHLY and FYNNEI. V gave up 7 bases and J gave up 5 bases; unmatched junction bases: 10. The CDR3 is made up of 15 amino acids. CDR3 bases: TGTGCCAGCACCCGGGACAGGGGCGGGGGGGAGACCCAGTACTTC. It specifies CASTRDRGGGETQYF.

V gene TRBV5-4 combines with J gene TRBJ2-7; TRBD2 might be the D (6 bases). CDR3 length: 13 residues. Trimming removed 5 bases at V and 0 bases at J, with 9 bases between. The germline V gene has CDR1 SGHNT and CDR2 YYREEE (reference sequence). The CDR3 sequence: CASSQRVSYEQYF. CDR3 coding DNA: TGTGCCAGCAGTCAGCGGGTCTCCTACGAGCAGTACTTC. Filled out from reference TRBV5-4 and TRBJ2-7, the complete variable domain reads ETGVTQSPTHLIKTRGQQVTLRCSSQSGHNTVSWYQQALGQGPQFIFQYYREEENGRGNFPPRFSGLQFPNYSSELNVNALELDDSALYLCASSQRVSYEQYFGPGTRLTVT.

This clone was detected a few times. The rearrangement links TRBV7-2 to TRBJ2-1; 8 nucleotides align to TRBD2. The CDR3 consists of 15 residues. V shed 5 bases, J shed 6 bases, and the junction held 9 bases outside the gene matches. CDR1 is SGHTA, CDR2 FQGNSA, per germline. The CDR3 DNA reads TGTGCCAGCAGCCCCCCCAATAGCGGGACCAATGAGCAGTTCTTC. Translating it yields CASSPPNSGTNEQFF.

This clone was picked up one time. This rearrangement joins TRBV29-1 to TRBJ1-1, with D unresolved. Between the trimmed V and J ends, which lost 0 bases and 5 bases, there was a span of 4 bases. CDR1 and CDR2 (germline): SQVTM, ANQGSEA. The CDR3 has 11 amino acids. This CDR3 reads CSVEDRTEAFF. CDR3 sequence (DNA): TGCAGCGTTGAAGATCGAACTGAAGCTTTCTTT.

This chain connects TRBV29-1 to TRBJ2-1, with TRBD2 identical over 8 bases. The V and J ends lost 3 bases and 1 base, in that order; junction bases with no gene match: 5. CDR1 is SQVTM and CDR2 is ANQGSEA in the germline V gene. The CDR3 length is 15 residues. CDR3 sequence (DNA): TGCAGCGTTGATGGGCTAGCGGGTTCCTACAATGAGCAGTTCTTC. This gives the protein CSVDGLAGSYNEQFF.

The chain recombines TRBV7-3 with TRBJ2-2, with no clear D. CDR1 and CDR2 from the germline V gene are SGHTA and FQGTGA. V gave up 3 bases and J gave up 7 bases, with 3 bases separating them. This CDR3 comprises 11 residues. The CDR3 protein is CASSFGGELFF. The DNA for the CDR3 is TGTGCCAGCAGCTTTGGCGGGGAGCTGTTTTTT.

The V gene is TRBV4-2, the J gene TRBJ2-1; 8 nucleotides match TRBD2. Germline CDR1 and CDR2: LGHNA and YNFKEQ. The CDR3 is 17 residues long. Germline trimming cut 0 bases from V and 9 bases from J; bases unmatched to any gene: 13. The CDR3 loop reads CASSQDRPASGLVEQFF. CDR3 nucleotide sequence: TGTGCCAGCAGCCAAGATAGGCCGGCTAGCGGGCTGGTTGAGCAGTTCTTC.

The CDR3 nucleotides read TGTGCCAGCAGCACCCTTGGACTAGCGGGAGGCTTGAATACGCAGTATTTT. Its protein product is CASSTLGLAGGLNTQYF. This chain connects TRBV7-3 to TRBJ2-3; 14 positions match TRBD2. Germline-derived CDR1 and CDR2 are SGHTA and FQGTGA. CDR3 length equals 17 residues. V gave up 5 bases and J gave up 7 bases; unmatched junction bases: 11.

The V gene is TRBV18, the J gene TRBJ1-4; D is uncertain. Looked up from germline, CDR1 is KGHSH and CDR2 is LQKENI. V lost 3 bases and J 4 bases, leaving 6 bases between the germline ends. This CDR3 is 13 amino acids long. CDR3 protein: CASSPVLNEKLFF. CDR3 nucleotide sequence: TGTGCCAGCTCACCGGTCCTTAATGAAAAACTGTTTTTT. Full variable domain (outside the CDR3, taken from reference TRBV18 and TRBJ1-4): NAGVMQNPRHLVRRRGQEARLRCSPMKGHSHVYWYRQLPEEGLKFMVYLQKENIIDESGMPKERFSAEFPKEGPSILRIQQVVRGDSAAYFCASSPVLNEKLFFGSGTQLSVL.

This chain joins TRBV5-6 and TRBJ2-6; possible D gene TRBD1, 5 bases. The germline V gene encodes CDR1 SGHDT and CDR2 YYEEEE. The CDR3 is 17 amino acids. V was trimmed by 1 base and J by 1 base, leaving 12 bases between them. The DNA of the CDR3 is TGTGCCAGCAGCTTGAGACAGATACATTCTGGGGCCAACGTCCTGACTTTC. It specifies CASSLRQIHSGANVLTF.

The chain employs TRBV28 and TRBJ2-7; D gene unclear. The V end lost 1 base, the J end lost 0 bases, and 10 bases lay between the germline ends. The CDR3 is 15 residues long. Germline loops: CDR1 MDHEN, CDR2 SYDVKM. Written as DNA, the CDR3 is TGTGCCAGCAGTTTATCTGTCGAGACCTCCTACGAGCAGTACTTC. Protein: CASSLSVETSYEQYF. The whole variable domain, remainder taken from reference TRBV28 and TRBJ2-7, is DVKVTQSSRYLVKRTGEKVFLECVQDMDHENMFWYRQDPGLGLRLIYFSYDVKMKEKGDIPEGYSVSREKKERFSLILESASTNQTSMYLCASSLSVETSYEQYFGPGTRLTVT.

V is TRBV30 and J is TRBJ2-7; D is tentatively TRBD1 or TRBD2 (5 bases each). CDR3 length: 14 residues. The V and J ends lost 0 bases and 0 bases respectively, with 9 bases between them. Germline CDR1 GTSNPN, CDR2 SVGIG (reference sequence). The DNA for the CDR3 is TGTGCCTGGAGTGTGGGGACCAGCTCCTACGAGCAGTACTTC. Amino acid sequence: CAWSVGTSSYEQYF.

This chain uses TRBV27 with TRBJ2-5, with D tentatively TRBD2 (5 bases). In germline, CDR1 is MNHEY, CDR2 SMNVEV (reference sequence). Trimming took off 4 bases at V and 2 bases at J, with 23 bases between the two ends. This CDR3 has 18 residues. The CDR3 coding sequence is TGTGCCAGCAGTTATTTAGGCGTGGAGGACGTCGGTCAAGAGACCCAGTACTTC. Its translation: CASSYLGVEDVGQETQYF.

The V call is TRBV18, the J call TRBJ2-3; 8 nucleotides line up with TRBD1. Germline V gene lookup returns CDR1 KGHSH and CDR2 LQKENI. Losses at the gene ends were 6 bases for V and 4 bases for J; bases not matched to a gene: 9. The CDR3 length is 15 residues. The CDR3 sequence is CASSGQGAGPDTQYF. The CDR3 DNA follows: TGTGCCAGCTCTGGACAGGGCGCGGGTCCAGATACGCAGTATTTT.

V and J are TRBV18 and TRBJ2-7; D is unresolved. CDR1 is KGHSH, CDR2 LQKENI, per germline. The length of the CDR3 is 13 residues. V was cut by 2 bases and J by 7 bases, with 12 bases left in between. The CDR3 nucleotides read TGTGCCAGCTCACCAGACACCTTCGGAGAGCAGTACTTC. Its protein product is CASSPDTFGEQYF. The full variable domain, its missing parts supplied by reference TRBV18 and TRBJ2-7, is NAGVMQNPRHLVRRRGQEARLRCSPMKGHSHVYWYRQLPEEGLKFMVYLQKENIIDESGMPKERFSAEFPKEGPSILRIQQVVRGDSAAYFCASSPDTFGEQYFGPGTRLTVT.

The J gene is TRBJ2-7, the V gene TRBV19, with D perhaps TRBD2 (6 bases). The germline V gene has CDR1 LNHDA and CDR2 SQIVND (reference sequence). The CDR3 is made up of 15 amino acids. V lost 1 base and J 0 bases, leaving 10 bases between the germline ends. DNA for the CDR3: TGTGCCAGTAGTATAGCGCGGGACCCCTCCTACGAGCAGTACTTC. Residues: CASSIARDPSYEQYF.

The gene calls are TRBV7-9 and TRBJ2-5; the D call may be TRBD1 or TRBD2 (5 bases each). V shed 8 bases and J shed 2 bases, with 15 bases lying between them. CDR3 length: 14 residues. Germline-derived CDR1 and CDR2 are SEHNR and FQNEAQ (reference sequence). In DNA, the CDR3 is TGTGCCAGCCGTAGGGACGGAGAACAAGAGACCCAGTACTTC. This codes for CASRRDGEQETQYF.

The J gene is TRBJ2-2, the V gene TRBV5-1, with 10 positions matching TRBD1. This CDR3 is 16 amino acids long. V shed 3 bases, J shed 1 base, and the junction held 3 bases outside the gene matches. CDR1 is SGHRS, CDR2 YFSETQ, per germline. The CDR3 bases are TGCGCCAGCAGCTCCTGGACAGGGGGGAACACCGGGGAGCTGTTTTTT. Translated, it gives CASSSWTGGNTGELFF.

The genes are TRBV11-3 and TRBJ2-2; D not certain. Germline lookup yields CDR1 SGHNT and CDR2 YENEEA. There are 13 residues in the CDR3. V was cut by 1 base and J by 6 bases, with 6 bases left in between. The CDR3 is CASSLVFPGELFF. The CDR3 nucleotides read TGTGCCAGCAGCTTAGTTTTCCCCGGGGAGCTGTTTTTT.

The CDR3 DNA follows: TGCGCCAGCAGCCAAGATCGGTCCGGTGAGCAGTTCTTC. This codes for CASSQDRSGEQFF. This rearrangement joins TRBV4-3 to TRBJ2-1, with unresolved D. The germline V and J ends were trimmed by 0 bases and 9 bases, with 9 bases remaining between them. This CDR3 spans 13 amino acids. CDR1 is LGHNA and CDR2 is YSLEER in the germline V gene.

The chain carries TRBV27 and TRBJ2-7; the match to TRBD1 covers 7 bases. The germline V gene encodes CDR1 MNHEY and CDR2 SMNVEV (reference sequence). The CDR3 has 13 amino acids. Trimming took 5 bases from V and 1 from J; bases not matched to a gene: 2. Here the CDR3 reads CASSRQGSYEQYF. The CDR3 coding sequence is TGTGCCAGCAGTAGACAGGGTTCCTACGAGCAGTACTTC.

CDR3 in DNA: TGTGCCAGCAGACAGGTCCGCCAAGAGACCCAGTACTTC. Encoded protein: CASRQVRQETQYF. The rearrangement uses TRBV7-9 and TRBJ2-5; possibly TRBD1 for D (5 bases). V was clipped by 6 bases and J by 1 base, with 9 bases between them. This CDR3 is built from 13 residues. CDR1 SEHNR and CDR2 FQNEAQ come from the germline V gene (reference sequence).